This T cell receptor beta chain came from a study of CD8+ T cells in alopecia areata (dated by TCRdb to 2017 to 2018). Regarding the complete study: The treated patients took part in an open-label pilot trial in which moderate-to-severe alopecia areata was treated with oral tofacitinib at 5 to 10 mg twice daily. TCRbeta CDR3 regions were amplified by immunoSEQ multiplex PCR with 35 Vbeta forward and 13 Jbeta reverse primers. High-throughput TCRbeta sequencing was used to examine T cell clonal expansion in alopecia areata in both the C3H/HeJ mouse model and human patients. Biopsies were taken from tofacitinib-treated patients at baseline and again at 4 and 24 weeks into treatment, and several of those patients also had a later scalp biopsy. For the treated patients, the SALT score, which quantifies what percentage of scalp surface area is affected, served as the measure of disease severity. Patients stayed on tofacitinib for 6 to 18 months and then had 6 months of follow-up off drug so that delayed response and recurrence could be assessed. RNA was obtained with the PAXgene miRNA kit for fixed scalp, the miRNeasy kit for PBMCs, and the RNeasy kit for mouse skin. Human TCRbeta sequencing covered scalp tissue and sorted CD4+ and CD8+ peripheral blood T cells from patchy and totalis/universalis alopecia areata patients and healthy controls. Clonality in the scalp was compared among normal scalp (n=4), patchy alopecia areata scalp (n=8), and alopecia totalis/universalis scalp (n=8). The research as a whole found: Scalp clonality and the number of expanded CD8+ clones among the top 100 scalp clones were significantly decreased by tofacitinib. Unlike mouse skin, which is dominated by gammadelta T cells, normal human skin has resident alphabeta T cells that are also sequenced, and this complicates analysis of the scalp TCR repertoire. Shared TCR sequences between patients were less evident than in mice, which may be partly attributable to HLA diversity in the patient population. During tofacitinib treatment, many expanded lesional clones remained in scalp and blood, and this persistence may partly explain relapse after treatment is stopped. Because the treated cohort was small and had only one nonresponder, larger studies are needed to examine links between baseline CD8+ expansion and response. Compared with normal scalp, lesional scalp had higher clonality and more expanded CD8+ clones, particularly in alopecia totalis/universalis, a pattern that suggests antigenic drive.

What this sample's time point label stands for: 24 weeks on oral tofacitinib. What the treatment or condition label conveys for this sample: oral pan-JAK inhibitor, 5-10 mg twice daily. Peripheral blood and lesional scalp punch biopsies were obtained from patients with alopecia areata. PBMCs were separated by density centrifugation and stained for CD3, CD4 and CD8, after which CD4+ and CD8+ T cells were sorted on a FACSAria. This clone was observed a handful of times. The target of this receptor is not known. Base qualities are not at hand, and no much larger clone is one base apart. V loses 3 bases, J loses 6 bases, and the germline ends lie 2 bases apart. Reading the germline V gene gives CDR1 SNHLY and CDR2 FYNNEI. From cysteine to phenylalanine, the CDR3 is 10 amino acids long. The retained sequence is limited to the CDR3, 30 bases, with the frame set at the first base. Library prep was done by the immunoSEQ multiplex PCR assay. To provide template for TCR sequencing, every sample had RNA extracted and reverse transcribed into cDNA. First-strand cDNA was synthesized with SuperScript III using a 2:1 mix of oligo-dT and random hexamers. A synthetic immune receptor repertoire was used to gauge amplification bias, and whatever bias remained was removed computationally. In the paper's pipeline: After raw reads were preprocessed to remove errors, the CDR3 was defined following IMGT conventions as running from the conserved cysteine to phenylalanine. Clonality was computed by normalizing Shannon entropy by log2 of the number of productive unique TCRs and subtracting the result from 1. CD4 or CD8 identity of scalp clones was inferred by cross-referencing scalp TCRbeta sequences with sorted blood CD4 and CD8 repertoires. The table was pulled from immuneACCESS by TCRdb, which kept in-frame rearrangements only. Such tables lose some clones; where checked, under half of the loss comes from unresolved V genes, and the rest has no known cause. V and J calls plus clone size are reproduced from that table; the DNA served to infer D and trimming. In this sample the table shows 270,000 or so clones, about 62% of which occur a single time. The ten largest clones capture about 1.8% of the sample.

This receptor chain uses TRBV2 and TRBJ1-2; the D gene assignment is ambiguous. The TCR was taken from a human donor with alopecia areata. The source was CD4+ T cells sorted from blood, collected at week 24, from a patient treated with tofacitinib. In nucleotides, the sequence is TGTGCCAGCAGTGAGAATGGCTACACCTTC. It encodes CASSENGYTF.